The 32 T cell receptor beta chains presented below share a single source sample, sequenced in a study of shared clonotypes between healthy human individuals. Libraries were prepared by immunoSEQ multiplex PCR; TCRdb keeps only in-frame clonotypes and omits some of them. Among about 1 million clones listed, around 74% were seen once. The specimen was memory CD4+ T cells sorted from blood. Subset specified: CD45RA-negative fraction. These receptors were collected from a young man in good health.

The chain is built from TRBV9 and TRBJ2-1; tentative D call: TRBD2 (6 bases). This CDR3 has 15 residues. V lost 4 bases to trimming and J lost 5 bases, with 16 bases between them. CDR1 and CDR2 from the germline V gene are SGDLS and YYNGEE. CDR3 in DNA: TGTGCCAGCAGCCCGGGACGGGGGTCCCACAATGAGCAGTTCTTC. This codes for CASSPGRGSHNEQFF.

V usage is TRBV6-1 and J usage is TRBJ1-2, with D possibly being TRBD1 (5 bases). This CDR3 contains 11 residues. Germline V gene lookup returns CDR1 MNHNS and CDR2 SASEGT. V was trimmed by 8 bases and J by 7 bases, leaving 11 bases between them. The CDR3 DNA reads TGTGCCAGCCGCCGGGACGGTGGCTACACCTTC. This sequence encodes CASRRDGGYTF.

This chain uses TRBV6-6 with TRBJ2-5, with D unclear. Trimming shortened V by 0 bases and J by 4 bases, and 6 bases separated the two germline ends. Germline loops: CDR1 MNHNY, CDR2 SVGAGI (reference sequence). This CDR3 has 13 amino acids. CDR3: CASSYSFVETQYF. The CDR3 DNA is TGTGCCAGCAGTTACTCGTTCGTAGAGACCCAGTACTTC.

This clone was observed a handful of times. Other DNA sequences in the same sample also yield this CDR3. V usage is TRBV18 and J usage is TRBJ1-1; no firm D call. Germline CDR1 reads KGHSH; CDR2 reads LQKENI. Trimming shortened V by 3 bases and J by 1 base, and 6 bases separated the two germline ends. This CDR3 region has 13 residues. The CDR3 DNA sequence: TGTGCCAGCTCACCGCAACAGAACACTGAAGCTTTCTTT. This codes for CASSPQQNTEAFF.

V usage is TRBV7-2 and J usage is TRBJ1-1; no reliable D call. Germline V gives CDR1 SGHTA, CDR2 FQGNSA. The CDR3 runs to 14 residues. The V and J ends lost 5 bases and 8 bases respectively, with 18 bases between them. Here the CDR3 DNA reads TGTGCCAGCAGCCAAGCGGAACTGAGGGCAGAAGCTTTCTTT. Translating gives CASSQAELRAEAFF.

The V gene is TRBV11-2, the J gene TRBJ2-5, with a tentative D call TRBD1 (6 bases). CDR1 SGHAT and CDR2 FQNNGV come from the germline V gene. V lost 4 bases to trimming and J lost 5 bases, with 14 bases between them. CDR3 size: 14 residues. The CDR3 reads CASSWSGAEETQYF. As DNA, the CDR3 is TGTGCCAGCAGCTGGTCAGGGGCCGAGGAGACCCAGTACTTC. The whole variable domain, remainder taken from reference TRBV11-2 and TRBJ2-5, is EAGVAQSPRYKIIEKRQSVAFWCNPISGHATLYWYQQILGQGPKLLIQFQNNGVVDDSQLPKDRFSAERLKGVDSTLKIQPAKLEDSAVYLCASSWSGAEETQYFGPGTRLLVL.

The gene calls are TRBV19 and TRBJ2-7; possibly TRBD1 for D (5 bases). The germline V and J ends were trimmed by 9 bases and 1 base, with 19 bases remaining between them. This CDR3 region has 15 residues. CDR1 LNHDA and CDR2 SQIVND come from the germline V gene (reference sequence). The DNA of the CDR3 is TGTGCCAGACTCGGTGGGGCAGGGCATTCCTACGAGCAGTACTTC. Residues: CARLGGAGHSYEQYF.

V gene TRBV5-8 combines with J gene TRBJ1-6; D gene unclear. Looked up from germline, CDR1 is SGHTS and CDR2 is YDEGEE. V lost 0 bases, J lost 7 bases, and 11 bases lay in between. This CDR3 has 15 residues. CDR3 bases: TGTGCCAGCAGCTTGGGAGGCATTGAAAATTCACCCCTCCACTTT. Protein: CASSLGGIENSPLHF.

The chain combines TRBV6-1 with TRBJ2-7; D may be TRBD2 (7 bases). Germline CDR1 is MNHNS and CDR2 is SASEGT. CDR3 size: 13 residues. The V end lost 7 bases, the J end lost 0 bases, and 10 bases lay between the germline ends. The CDR3 region is CASMRGGSYEQYF. CDR3 sequence (DNA): TGTGCCAGCATGAGGGGGGGCTCCTACGAGCAGTACTTC.

The chain is built from TRBV11-3 and TRBJ2-3; maybe TRBD2 (6 bases). The germline V and J ends were trimmed by 0 bases and 4 bases, with 8 bases remaining between them. The CDR3 covers 14 residues. Germline loops: CDR1 SGHNT, CDR2 YENEEA. The CDR3 loop is CASSLEEGSDTQYF. The DNA of the CDR3 is TGTGCCAGCAGCTTAGAGGAGGGTTCAGATACGCAGTATTTT.

The gene calls are TRBV7-9 and TRBJ2-3, with 7 bases identical to TRBD1. V lost 1 base and J lost 1; bases outside the gene matches: 8. CDR3 length equals 17 residues. The germline gives CDR1 SEHNR, CDR2 FQNEAQ (reference sequence). CDR3 residues: CASSLVRTGRGTDTQYF. The CDR3 coding sequence is TGTGCCAGCAGCTTAGTCCGGACAGGTAGGGGCACAGATACGCAGTATTTT.

V is TRBV5-1 and J is TRBJ2-1; D ambiguous. V was shortened by 0 bases and J by 9 bases, with 13 bases between the two germline ends. This CDR3 has 14 residues. The V gene's germline CDR1 is SGHRS and CDR2 YFSETQ. CDR3 loop: CASSLESTIGEQFF. The CDR3 nucleotides read TGCGCCAGCAGCTTGGAGTCTACTATCGGTGAGCAGTTCTTC.

V usage is TRBV5-1 and J usage is TRBJ1-2; the D gene is possibly TRBD1 (5 bases). The V gene lost 2 bases and the J gene lost 4 bases, with 15 bases spanning the gap. This CDR3 contains 15 residues. Germline V CDR1 and CDR2: SGHRS, YFSETQ. The CDR3 region is CASSFQGSKSYGYTF. CDR3 DNA sequence: TGCGCCAGCAGCTTCCAGGGTTCGAAAAGCTATGGCTACACCTTC.

The V call is TRBV4-3, the J call TRBJ2-2; perhaps D is TRBD1 or TRBD2 (6 bases each). CDR1 and CDR2 from the germline V gene are LGHNA and YSLEER. The CDR3 sequence is 16 residues long. V was shortened by 4 bases and J by 5 bases, with 17 bases between the two germline ends. The CDR3 DNA sequence: TGCGCCAGCAGCCGGGAGGCAGGGACATTTACCGGGGAGCTGTTTTTT. Encoded protein: CASSREAGTFTGELFF.

The rearrangement links TRBV9 to TRBJ2-3; 9 bases agree with TRBD1. Germline V gene sequence: CDR1 SGDLS, CDR2 YYNGEE. This CDR3 comprises 15 residues. The junction had 6 bases not matched to a gene; V was cut back by 4 bases and J by 3 bases. For the CDR3, the DNA is TGTGCCAGCAGCTCCCCGACAGGGGGAACAGATACGCAGTATTTT. This gives the protein CASSSPTGGTDTQYF. Combining the CDR3 with reference TRBV9 and TRBJ2-3 gives the whole variable domain DSGVTQTPKHLITATGQRVTLRCSPRSGDLSVYWYQQSLDQGLQFLIQYYNGEERAKGNILERFSAQQFPDLHSELNLSSLELGDSALYFCASSSPTGGTDTQYFGPGTRLTVL.

The chain links TRBV7-2 to TRBJ1-5; TRBD1 might be the D (5 bases). The CDR3 spans 14 residues. Germline CDR1 is SGHTA and CDR2 is FQGNSA. V gave up 0 bases and J gave up 3 bases, with 6 bases separating them. CDR3 sequence reads: CASSLATDNQPQHF. CDR3 nucleotide sequence: TGTGCCAGCAGCTTAGCGACAGACAATCAGCCCCAGCATTTT.

This clone was observed a single time. This chain links TRBV5-1 with TRBJ2-1, with TRBD2 as a possible D gene (6 bases). V was clipped by 2 bases and J by 4 bases, with 22 bases between them. The CDR3 consists of 18 residues. From germline, CDR1 is SGHRS and CDR2 YFSETQ. The CDR3 DNA reads TGCGCCAGCAGCTTTCAGGGCCTCCGAAGCGGGCAGTACAATGAGCAGTTCTTC. Translation: CASSFQGLRSGQYNEQFF.

The CDR3 nucleotides read TGTGCCAGCAGCGGTACTAGCGGGAAGGTAGATACGCAGTATTTT. Translating gives CASSGTSGKVDTQYF. The J gene is TRBJ2-3, the V gene TRBV9; 10 bases are a match to TRBD2. V was pared by 3 bases and J by 5 bases, with 6 bases of the junction left unmatched. Germline CDR1 reads SGDLS; CDR2 reads YYNGEE. The CDR3 is 15 residues long.

This clone occurred many times. This chain connects TRBV5-5 to TRBJ1-4; perhaps TRBD1 as D (5 bases). This CDR3 has 17 amino acids. V lost 3 bases to trimming and J lost 7 bases, with 22 bases between them. Germline values: CDR1 SGHKS, CDR2 YYEKEE (reference sequence). CDR3 sequence: CASSYLPTGGGREKLFF. The DNA of the CDR3 is TGTGCCAGCAGCTATCTCCCAACGGGGGGAGGTCGTGAAAAACTGTTTTTT.

This clone came up once. The V call is TRBV7-2, the J call TRBJ2-2, with D perhaps matching TRBD2 (5 bases). Per the germline V gene, CDR1 is SGHTA and CDR2 is FQGNSA. Trimming cost V 2 bases and J 7 bases, with 14 bases left between them. This CDR3 is 15 amino acids long. DNA for the CDR3: TGTGCCAGCAGCTTATTCGTGGGAGCAGGCGGGGAGCTGTTTTTT. It encodes CASSLFVGAGGELFF.

In this sample, this clone turned up a few times. The rearrangement joins TRBV6-5 to TRBJ1-6; D perhaps matches TRBD1 (5 bases). The germline CDR1 and CDR2 sequences are MNHEY and SVGAGI. Deletions cut 4 bases from V and 5 bases from J, with 9 bases between. The CDR3 sequence is 14 residues long. The CDR3, as DNA: TGTGCCAGCAGTTCCCGGGGGAATAATTCACCCCTCCACTTT. Protein product: CASSSRGNNSPLHF.

This clone came up once. The genes are TRBV14 and TRBJ1-6; D possibly corresponds to TRBD1 (5 bases). The CDR3 spans 14 residues. Germline V gene lookup returns CDR1 SGHDN and CDR2 FVKESK. V was pared by 6 bases and J by 8 bases, with 14 bases between. This CDR3 reads CASSWGGGDSPLHF. The CDR3 region has the DNA TGTGCCAGCAGTTGGGGGGGAGGTGATTCACCCCTCCACTTT.

The V and J genes are TRBV6-4 and TRBJ1-5; D gene uncertain. Germline CDR1 reads MRHNA; CDR2 reads SNTAGT. Trimming took off 10 bases at V and 4 bases at J, with 14 bases between the two ends. This CDR3 spans 13 amino acids. The CDR3 nucleotides read TGTGCCACCCACTTTGCGGTGAATCAGCCCCAGCATTTT. Amino acid sequence: CATHFAVNQPQHF.

This chain connects TRBV9 to TRBJ2-7; tentatively, D is TRBD1 or TRBD2 (5 bases each). Germline V gene data show CDR1 as SGDLS and CDR2 as YYNGEE. V lost 0 bases and J 2 bases, leaving 12 bases between the germline ends. The CDR3 extends over 15 amino acids. Here the CDR3 reads CASSVDGAPTYEQYF. For the CDR3, the DNA is TGTGCCAGCAGCGTAGACGGGGCTCCTACCTACGAGCAGTACTTC.

The V gene is TRBV11-3, the J gene TRBJ1-6, with no clear D. V was cut by 1 base and J by 7 bases, with 2 bases left in between. This CDR3 has 12 amino acids. Per germline, CDR1 SGHNT and CDR2 YENEEA. The CDR3 nucleotides read TGTGCCAGCAGCTTAGGGAATTCACCCCTCCACTTT. Amino acid sequence: CASSLGNSPLHF.

In its sample, this clone was seen a few times. CDR3 loop: CASSRQGGPGSYEQYF. CDR3 sequence (DNA): TGTGCCAGCAGCCGACAGGGGGGCCCCGGATCCTACGAGCAGTACTTC. The rearrangement links TRBV5-6 to TRBJ2-7; 9 nucleotides line up with TRBD1. Germline V lookup: CDR1 SGHDT, CDR2 YYEEEE. The CDR3 extends over 16 amino acids. With 4 bases clipped from V and 1 base from J, the junction kept 9 bases outside the gene matches. Filled out from reference TRBV5-6 and TRBJ2-7, the complete variable domain reads DAGVTQSPTHLIKTRGQQVTLRCSPKSGHDTVSWYQQALGQGPQFIFQYYEEEERQRGNFPDRFSGHQFPNYSSELNVNALLLGDSALYLCASSRQGGPGSYEQYFGPGTRLTVT.

In its sample, this clone was seen once. The rearrangement uses TRBV5-1 and TRBJ2-2; TRBD2 agrees at 7 bases. The V segment lost 4 bases and the J segment 5 bases; nucleotides outside the gene matches: 11. Per germline, CDR1 SGHRS and CDR2 YFSETQ. The CDR3 runs 16 residues. Here the CDR3 reads CASSPQTSRGTGELFF. In DNA, the CDR3 is TGCGCCAGCAGCCCGCAGACTAGCCGGGGGACCGGGGAGCTGTTTTTT.

The chain combines TRBV11-2 with TRBJ1-1; D remains unclear. The germline CDR1 and CDR2 sequences are SGHAT and FQNNGV. Trimming left V 3 bases short and J 5 bases short, with 10 bases between. The CDR3 has 13 residues. This CDR3 is CASSFGVGTEAFF. DNA for the CDR3: TGTGCCAGCAGCTTCGGGGTGGGGACTGAAGCTTTCTTT.

The chain has TRBV29-1 and TRBJ2-5; 7 positions match TRBD2. Per germline, CDR1 SQVTM and CDR2 ANQGSEA. CDR3 size: 15 residues. Unmatched junction bases numbered 12, after V lost 4 bases and J lost 4 bases. In DNA, the CDR3 is TGCAGCGTTGTATTGGACCCCGCTAGCGGAGAGACCCAGTACTTC. Its protein is CSVVLDPASGETQYF.

This chain connects TRBV2 to TRBJ1-2; TRBD1 matches 8 bases. In germline, CDR1 is SNHLY, CDR2 FYNNEI. The CDR3 spans 11 residues. Trimming cost V 4 bases and J 8 bases; bases outside gene matches: 0. The CDR3 nucleotides are TGTGCCAGCAGTGCAGGGGGCGGCTACACCTTC. The encoded protein is CASSAGGGYTF.

The CDR3 DNA sequence: TGTGCCAGCAGCTTAAACAGCTATGGCTACACCTTC. Its translation: CASSLNSYGYTF. V gene TRBV5-4 combines with J gene TRBJ1-2; unclear D gene. The CDR3 spans 12 residues. Trimming left V 2 bases short and J 4 bases short, with 6 bases between. The germline CDR1 and CDR2 sequences are SGHNT and YYREEE (reference sequence). The entire variable domain, with the rest obtained from reference TRBV5-4 and TRBJ1-2, is as follows: ETGVTQSPTHLIKTRGQQVTLRCSSQSGHNTVSWYQQALGQGPQFIFQYYREEENGRGNFPPRFSGLQFPNYSSELNVNALELDDSALYLCASSLNSYGYTFGSGTRLTVV.

The rearrangement links TRBV11-2 to TRBJ2-4; no reliable D call. CDR3 length: 15 residues. The ends were cut back, 3 bases at V and 8 bases at J, with 17 bases in the middle. CDR1 is SGHAT, CDR2 FQNNGV, per germline. The CDR3 DNA is TGTGCCAGCAGCTTTGGTCGAAAGGTCACAGACATTCAGTACTTC. Its protein is CASSFGRKVTDIQYF.